The source of this TCR beta chain is a study of blood T cell repertoires in COVID-19. This clone has only a few counts. This CDR3 has 11 residues. CDR1 and CDR2 (germline): MNHEY, SVGAGI. V gave up 9 bases and J gave up 10 bases, with 15 bases separating them. Sequencing was performed with immunoSEQ multiplex PCR; in TCRdb, only in-frame clones are kept and a portion is missing. The sample contains some 150,000 clones, nearly 80% of which appear only once. This chain uses TRBV6-5 with TRBJ1-1; D is uncertain. The sample consisted of peripheral blood. This TCR derives from a man aged 80 or over with acute or convalescent COVID-19. CDR3 residues: CASIRGSLAFF. In DNA, the CDR3 is TGTGCCAGTATCCGGGGATCACTAGCTTTCTTT.